This record looks at one TCR beta chain sequence and its context. Its antigen remains unidentified. PBMCs, at least 6 million per sample, were isolated. This sample is drawn from a study of blood T cells in healthy people across ages. Study results and limitations: Naive T cell percentage showed a strong correlation with the diversity of TCR beta. It was held that diversity estimates obtained from one million T cells represented underestimates.

CDR1 and CDR2 (germline): LNHNV, YYDKDF (reference sequence). This CDR3 spans 15 amino acids. Trimming left V 1 base short and J 4 bases short, with 13 bases between. Through a sample-barcoded 5' primer and a J-beta primer mix, a second PCR was run for roughly 6 to 12 cycles. Any given sample supplied a minimum of 2.5 million CDR3-containing paired-end reads. TCRdb redid the calling of the 5' RACE reads with MiXCR, one entry per CDR3 protein. The data hold roughly 1,800,000 distinct CDR3 sequences, with less than 50% observed a single time. The sequenced sample consisted of blood. The chain links TRBV15 to TRBJ1-1, with a tentative D call TRBD1 (6 bases). The TCR was taken from a woman between 40 and 50 years old in good health. In DNA, the CDR3 is TGTGCCACCAGCAGAGGAGACAGGTTTATCACTGAAGCTTTCTTT. As protein: CATSRGDRFITEAFF.